These 25 T cell receptor beta chains were sequenced from one sample in a study of shared clonotypes between healthy human individuals. Produced via immunoSEQ multiplex PCR; TCRdb's table is partial and in-frame only. This sample has roughly 2.2 million clones, with around 93% found just once. Sequencing was done on a sample of naive CD4+ T cells from PBMCs. Stated subset: CD45RA+ positively selected. These receptors originate from a man aged 18-30 years in good health. Some clones in this sample may be carry-over from other donors' samples.

The J gene is TRBJ1-1, the V gene TRBV10-3; 8 bases fit TRBD1. In germline, CDR1 is ENHRY, CDR2 SYGVKD. This CDR3 has 16 residues. Trimming took 6 bases from V and 0 from J; bases not matched to a gene: 9. The CDR3 DNA reads TGTGCCATCAGGGCAACAGGGGGGGCTATGAACACTGAAGCTTTCTTT. Translating gives CAIRATGGAMNTEAFF.

This clone has more than one count but fewer than ten. The chain links TRBV2 to TRBJ1-5, with unresolved D. CDR3 size: 13 residues. Germline V gives CDR1 SNHLY, CDR2 FYNNEI. V lost 8 bases, J lost 2 bases, and 10 bases lay in between. The CDR3 bases are TGTGCCAGCTCGATTGAGGGCAATCAGCCCCAGCATTTT. Translated: CASSIEGNQPQHF. The variable domain in full, completed from reference TRBV2 and TRBJ1-5, reads EPEVTQTPSHQVTQMGQEVILRCVPISNHLYFYWYRQILGQKVEFLVSFYNNEISEKSEIFDDQFSVERPDGSNFTLKIRSTKLEDSAMYFCASSIEGNQPQHFGDGTRLSIL.

CDR3 nucleotides: TGTGCCAGCAGCTTGGGGCCGGATGAAAAACTGTTTTTT. It codes for CASSLGPDEKLFF. The V call is TRBV7-3, the J call TRBJ1-4, with D maybe TRBD1 (5 bases). V was pared by 3 bases and J by 6 bases, with 8 bases between. The CDR3 covers 13 residues. Germline CDR1 reads SGHTA; CDR2 reads FQGTGA. Together with reference TRBV7-3 and TRBJ1-4, the CDR3 gives the full variable domain: GAGVSQTPSNKVTEKGKYVELRCDPISGHTALYWYRQSLGQGPEFLIYFQGTGAADDSGLPNDRFFAVRPEGSVSTLKIQRTERGDSAVYLCASSLGPDEKLFFGSGTQLSVL.

The chain links TRBV28 to TRBJ2-7, with 8 bases aligning to TRBD1. This CDR3 is built from 15 residues. Germline CDR1 and CDR2: MDHEN and SYDVKM. The V and J ends lost 3 bases and 2 bases, in that order; junction bases with no gene match: 6. CDR3 sequence: CASSFQDRAAYEQYF. Written as DNA, the CDR3 is TGTGCCAGCAGTTTCCAGGACAGGGCGGCCTACGAGCAGTACTTC.

The V and J genes are TRBV7-3 and TRBJ2-7; 7 bases agree with TRBD1. Germline V gene lookup returns CDR1 SGHTA and CDR2 FQGTGA. There are 12 residues in the CDR3. With 4 bases clipped from V and 5 bases from J, the junction kept 2 bases outside the gene matches. CDR3 protein: CASSSTGNEQYF. The CDR3 bases are TGTGCCAGCAGCTCGACAGGGAACGAGCAGTACTTC. Variable domain in full (rest from reference TRBV7-3 and TRBJ2-7): GAGVSQTPSNKVTEKGKYVELRCDPISGHTALYWYRQSLGQGPEFLIYFQGTGAADDSGLPNDRFFAVRPEGSVSTLKIQRTERGDSAVYLCASSSTGNEQYFGPGTRLTVT.

The chain's CDR3 is CASSLFLSSNTEAFF. CDR3 sequence (DNA): TGTGCCAGCAGCTTGTTCTTATCGTCGAACACTGAAGCTTTCTTT. The gene calls are TRBV5-4 and TRBJ1-1; D remains unclear. This CDR3 has 15 residues. Germline lookup yields CDR1 SGHNT and CDR2 YYREEE (reference sequence). V was trimmed by 1 base and J by 1 base, leaving 11 bases between them.

The chain has TRBV4-2 and TRBJ2-4; D not certain. Germline values: CDR1 LGHNA, CDR2 YNFKEQ. The ends were cut back, 0 bases at V and 5 bases at J, with 17 bases in the middle. This CDR3 comprises 17 residues. The CDR3 reads CASSQDRSPSPQNIQYF. The CDR3 DNA reads TGTGCCAGCAGCCAAGATCGGTCCCCCTCCCCCCAAAACATTCAGTACTTC.

The CDR3 DNA reads as TGTGCCAGCTCACCACTAGATGCAACTAATGAAAAACTGTTTTTT. The encoded protein is CASSPLDATNEKLFF. This chain links TRBV18 with TRBJ1-4; unclear D gene. The V gene's germline CDR1 is KGHSH and CDR2 LQKENI. This CDR3 is built from 15 residues. V lost 1 base, J lost 0 bases, and 6 bases lay in between. The whole variable domain, remainder taken from reference TRBV18 and TRBJ1-4, is NAGVMQNPRHLVRRRGQEARLRCSPMKGHSHVYWYRQLPEEGLKFMVYLQKENIIDESGMPKERFSAEFPKEGPSILRIQQVVRGDSAAYFCASSPLDATNEKLFFGSGTQLSVL.

This chain uses TRBV12-5 with TRBJ2-3; maybe TRBD2 (6 bases). V was clipped by 0 bases and J by 6 bases, with 19 bases between them. The CDR3 is 17 residues long. Germline-derived CDR1 and CDR2 are LGHNT and FRNRAP. The CDR3 region has the DNA TGTGCTAGTGGTTTGGTACAAGGCGGGACCCTGGGGGATACGCAGTATTTT. This encodes CASGLVQGGTLGDTQYF.

This clone has only a few counts. This chain uses TRBV4-3 with TRBJ1-2; D perhaps matches TRBD1 (6 bases). This CDR3 has 13 residues. V was clipped by 0 bases and J by 7 bases, with 9 bases between them. In germline, CDR1 is LGHNA, CDR2 YSLEER. The CDR3 region is CASSQEQGRGYTF. In nucleotides, the CDR3 is TGCGCCAGCAGCCAAGAACAGGGTCGTGGCTACACCTTC.

This chain uses TRBV19 with TRBJ2-1; D is possibly TRBD1 or TRBD2 (5 bases each). Trimming removed 2 bases at V and 0 bases at J, with 23 bases between. The germline V gene encodes CDR1 LNHDA and CDR2 SQIVND (reference sequence). This CDR3 region has 20 residues. The CDR3, as DNA: TGTGCCAGTAGTATAAATTTAGGGCGGACGAGGGGCTCCTCCTACAATGAGCAGTTCTTC. Protein: CASSINLGRTRGSSYNEQFF.

The chain is built from TRBV19 and TRBJ2-1; 8 nucleotides line up with TRBD2. Trimming removed 1 base from V and 7 bases from J; junction bases left unmatched: 9. Germline V lookup: CDR1 LNHDA, CDR2 SQIVND (reference sequence). The CDR3 has 16 residues. CDR3: CASSIVSGGPVNEQFF. CDR3 coding DNA: TGTGCCAGTAGTATAGTGTCGGGAGGGCCGGTAAATGAGCAGTTCTTC.

The V and J genes are TRBV4-1 and TRBJ1-3; no definite D call. V gave up 9 bases and J gave up 0 bases, with 9 bases separating them. Looked up from germline, CDR1 is MGHRA and CDR2 is YSYEKL. CDR3 length equals 13 residues. CDR3 bases: TGCGCCAGTGCGTCTTTCTCTGGAAACACCATATATTTT. It translates to CASASFSGNTIYF.

The rearrangement links TRBV10-3 to TRBJ2-1; 11 bases line up with TRBD2. CDR3 length: 16 residues. The ends lost 4 bases at V and 8 bases at J; junction bases unmatched: 10. CDR1 is ENHRY and CDR2 is SYGVKD in the germline V gene. The CDR3 loop reads CAISGYGTSGTDEQFF. CDR3 in DNA: TGTGCCATCAGTGGGTACGGGACTAGCGGAACTGATGAGCAGTTCTTC.

The rearrangement links TRBV5-6 to TRBJ2-7; TRBD1 aligns across 7 bases. Trimming removed 4 bases from V and 0 bases from J; junction bases left unmatched: 10. Germline assignment: CDR1 SGHDT and CDR2 YYEEEE. The CDR3 has 16 amino acids. DNA for the CDR3: TGTGCCAGCAGCAAAACGGCCGGGACAGCCTCCTACGAGCAGTACTTC. Its protein is CASSKTAGTASYEQYF.

The chain has TRBV6-5 and TRBJ1-1; 7 bases are shared with TRBD1. Looked up from germline, CDR1 is MNHEY and CDR2 is SVGAGI. There are 15 residues in the CDR3. V gave up 6 bases and J gave up 1 base; unmatched junction bases: 8. In DNA, the CDR3 is TGTGCCAGCAGATCTACAGGGGCCTCGAACACTGAAGCTTTCTTT. It yields the protein CASRSTGASNTEAFF.

The chain carries TRBV13 and TRBJ2-1, with D perhaps TRBD2 (5 bases). Germline V CDR1 and CDR2: PRHDT, FYEKMQ (reference sequence). This CDR3 has 15 residues. Between the trimmed V and J ends, which lost 6 bases and 6 bases, there was a span of 18 bases. CDR3 sequence (DNA): TGTGCCAGCAGTCCGAAGCGGCCCTCTGGCAATGAGCAGTTCTTC. Translating gives CASSPKRPSGNEQFF.

The chain has TRBV7-8 and TRBJ1-1; the match to TRBD1 covers 7 bases. Germline values: CDR1 SGHVS, CDR2 FQNEAQ. The length of the CDR3 is 15 residues. After removal of 5 bases from V and 5 bases from J, the junction contained 11 bases not matched to a gene. CDR3 sequence (DNA): TGTGCCAGCAGCCTGACAGGGTGGGTTGGGACTGAAGCTTTCTTT. This gives the protein CASSLTGWVGTEAFF. Using reference TRBV7-8 and TRBJ1-1 for the parts outside the CDR3, the full variable domain is GAGVSQSPRYKVAKRGQDVALRCDPISGHVSLFWYQQALGQGPEFLTYFQNEAQLDKSGLPSDRFFAERPEGSVSTLKIQRTQQEDSAVYLCASSLTGWVGTEAFFGQGTRLTVV.

This sequence joins TRBV27 and TRBJ1-5; D possibly corresponds to TRBD1 (5 bases). Trimming shortened V by 6 bases and J by 2 bases, and 17 bases separated the two germline ends. Germline-derived CDR1 and CDR2 are MNHEY and SMNVEV (reference sequence). The CDR3 is 16 amino acids. CDR3 in DNA: TGTGCCAGCAGCCCCCAGGGAGCGTGGGGCAATCAGCCCCAGCATTTT. Protein: CASSPQGAWGNQPQHF.

The rearrangement links TRBV9 to TRBJ1-5, with a weak D call TRBD1 (5 bases). V was cut by 0 bases and J by 2 bases, with 12 bases left in between. The CDR3 extends over 16 amino acids. In germline, CDR1 is SGDLS, CDR2 YYNGEE. Here the CDR3 DNA reads TGTGCCAGCAGCGTAGGAGGGGCCAGGGGCAATCAGCCCCAGCATTTT. Translating gives CASSVGGARGNQPQHF.

This clone was detected once. The chain carries TRBV18 and TRBJ1-5; 9 bases agree with TRBD1. This CDR3 is 18 amino acids long. Germline-derived CDR1 and CDR2 are KGHSH and LQKENI. After removal of 3 bases from V and 5 bases from J, the junction contained 14 bases not matched to a gene. The CDR3: CASSPRDPQGALHQPQHF. In DNA form, the CDR3 reads TGTGCCAGCTCACCGAGGGATCCACAGGGGGCACTCCATCAGCCCCAGCATTTT.

The chain couples TRBV6-1 to TRBJ2-7; perhaps TRBD2 as D (6 bases). This CDR3 is 13 amino acids long. Germline CDR1 is MNHNS and CDR2 is SASEGT. Trimming removed 10 bases from V and 2 bases from J, with 15 bases in between. The CDR3 here is CATKDGSAYEQYF. In nucleotides, the CDR3 is TGTGCCACCAAGGACGGGAGTGCCTACGAGCAGTACTTC.

The chain recombines TRBV28 with TRBJ2-5; D is perhaps TRBD1 (6 bases). The CDR3 has 13 amino acids. Trimming took 5 bases from V and 5 from J, leaving 12 bases between them. Germline values: CDR1 MDHEN, CDR2 SYDVKM. The CDR3 loop is CASSPTGLETQYF. The CDR3 DNA reads TGTGCCAGCAGTCCTACAGGGTTGGAGACCCAGTACTTC.

J is TRBJ1-4 and V is TRBV11-2; no clear D gene. CDR3 length equals 17 residues. CDR1 and CDR2 (germline): SGHAT, FQNNGV. Trimming stripped 2 bases from V and 2 bases from J, with 15 bases between. In nucleotides, the CDR3 is TGTGCCAGCAGCTTACGCCCCGGGATAGGGACTAATGAAAAACTGTTTTTT. This codes for CASSLRPGIGTNEKLFF.

J is TRBJ1-5 and V is TRBV6-1; 9 bases agree with TRBD1. V shed 5 bases and J 4 bases; nucleotides not matched to a gene: 9. Germline-derived CDR1 and CDR2 are MNHNS and SASEGT. CDR3 length: 16 amino acids. The CDR3 region has the DNA TGTGCCAGCAGTCAAGAGGGACAGGGATGGAATCAGCCCCAGCATTTT. It specifies CASSQEGQGWNQPQHF.